A single sample is the source of the 10 T cell receptor beta chains below, sequenced in a study of shared clonotypes between healthy human individuals. Only in-frame clones appear in the TCRdb table, and some are missing; sequencing was by immunoSEQ multiplex PCR. There are some 2,000,000 clones in the sample; around 95% occur only once, and around 0.13% lies in the top ten. The material sequenced was naive CD4+ T cells sorted from blood. Indicated subset: CD45RA+ positively selected. The receptors stem from a man aged 18 to 29 in good health.

This clone was seen just once. CDR3 nucleotides: TGTGCTAGTGGTTTCCTCCAGCCGAGCTCTGGAAACACCATATATTTT. It specifies CASGFLQPSSGNTIYF. This chain joins TRBV12-5 and TRBJ1-3; D is uncertain. CDR1 LGHNT and CDR2 FRNRAP come from the germline V gene. The CDR3 has 16 amino acids. The ends were cut back, 3 bases at V and 0 bases at J, with 12 bases in the middle. The variable domain in full, with the rest retrieved from reference TRBV12-5 and TRBJ1-3, is DARVTQTPRHKVTEMGQEVTMRCQPILGHNTVFWYRQTMMQGLELLAYFRNRAPLDDSGMPKDRFSAEMPDATLATLKIQPSEPRDSAVYFCASGFLQPSSGNTIYFGEGSWLTVV.

Of note for this clone: Other DNA sequences in the sample encode the same CDR3. The chain carries TRBV5-4 and TRBJ2-7; possibly TRBD1 for D (6 bases). The CDR3 runs to 13 residues. The V gene's germline CDR1 is SGHNT and CDR2 YYREEE (reference sequence). Trimming shortened V by 2 bases and J by 1 base, and 7 bases separated the two germline ends. The CDR3 DNA follows: TGTGCCAGCAGCTTAGGACAGTCCTACGAGCAGTACTTC. Protein product: CASSLGQSYEQYF. Combining the CDR3 with reference TRBV5-4 and TRBJ2-7 gives the whole variable domain ETGVTQSPTHLIKTRGQQVTLRCSSQSGHNTVSWYQQALGQGPQFIFQYYREEENGRGNFPPRFSGLQFPNYSSELNVNALELDDSALYLCASSLGQSYEQYFGPGTRLTVT.

The rearrangement uses TRBV11-3 and TRBJ2-2; 8 bases are a match to TRBD1. Germline V gene lookup returns CDR1 SGHNT and CDR2 YENEEA. The CDR3 is 19 amino acids. The junction had 13 bases not matched to a gene; V was cut back by 1 base and J by 3 bases. The CDR3 loop is CASSLGAGSGGSDTGELFF. In DNA, the CDR3 is TGTGCCAGCAGCTTAGGAGCGGGTTCAGGGGGCTCGGACACCGGGGAGCTGTTTTTT.

The CDR3 is CASSIKTADTQYF. In DNA, the CDR3 is TGTGCCAGTAGTATAAAGACAGCAGATACGCAGTATTTT. This chain connects TRBV19 to TRBJ2-3; perhaps TRBD1 as D (5 bases). The CDR3 totals 13 residues. From germline, CDR1 is LNHDA and CDR2 SQIVND (reference sequence). V gave up 2 bases and J gave up 4 bases, with 7 bases separating them.

The CDR3 spells CASRTGGQETQYF. CDR3 DNA: TGTGCCAGCCGGACAGGGGGCCAAGAGACCCAGTACTTC. The V gene is TRBV2, the J gene TRBJ2-5; 10 nucleotides agree with TRBD1. Germline-derived CDR1 and CDR2 are SNHLY and FYNNEI. The CDR3 is made up of 13 amino acids. Trimming took 8 bases from V and 1 from J; bases not matched to a gene: 1. Full variable domain (remainder filled in from reference TRBV2 and TRBJ2-5): EPEVTQTPSHQVTQMGQEVILRCVPISNHLYFYWYRQILGQKVEFLVSFYNNEISEKSEIFDDQFSVERPDGSNFTLKIRSTKLEDSAMYFCASRTGGQETQYFGPGTRLLVL.

A few counts support this clone. The chain uses TRBV6-5 and TRBJ1-5; the match to TRBD1 covers 8 bases. The germline V gene has CDR1 MNHEY and CDR2 SVGAGI. Trimming took 6 bases from V and 3 from J; bases not matched to a gene: 7. The CDR3 sequence is 15 residues long. In DNA form, the CDR3 reads TGTGCCAGCAGGCGGACAGGGCTTATCAATCAGCCCCAGCATTTT. Translating it yields CASRRTGLINQPQHF.

As to this clone: One junction end does not reproduce the germline sequence, and a read error may be involved. V is TRBV5-1 and J is TRBJ2-3, with D perhaps being TRBD1 or TRBD2 (6 bases each). The germline V gene encodes CDR1 SGHRS and CDR2 YFSETQ. The CDR3 is made up of 16 amino acids. In DNA, the CDR3 is TGCGCCAGCAGTTTGGAGGGGGTGGTCCCCACAGATACGCAGTATTTT. Translated: CASSLEGVVPTDTQYF.

V usage is TRBV19 and J usage is TRBJ1-5, with D hard to call. The V end lost 3 bases, the J end lost 4 bases, and 7 bases lay between the germline ends. The CDR3 is made up of 13 amino acids. The V gene's germline CDR1 is LNHDA and CDR2 SQIVND (reference sequence). The CDR3 nucleotides read TGTGCCAGTAGTATGCAACATAATCAGCCCCAGCATTTT. This translates into CASSMQHNQPQHF.

The rearrangement uses TRBV28 and TRBJ2-2; 8 bases agree with TRBD1. The length of the CDR3 is 15 residues. The germline CDR1 and CDR2 sequences are MDHEN and SYDVKM. With V trimmed by 6 bases and J by 6 bases, 9 bases remained unmatched. The DNA of the CDR3 is TGTGCCAGCAGATCCGGACAGGGTACGGCCGGGGAGCTGTTTTTT. It specifies CASRSGQGTAGELFF.

The V and J genes are TRBV27 and TRBJ1-1; 9 bases align to TRBD1. The trim removed 6 bases at V and 7 bases at J, leaving 9 bases unmatched. This CDR3 has 14 amino acids. In germline, CDR1 is MNHEY, CDR2 SMNVEV (reference sequence). In DNA form, the CDR3 reads TGTGCCAGCAGCTCCCGGACAGGGGAGGTTGAAGCTTTCTTT. Translating gives CASSSRTGEVEAFF.